This T cell receptor (beta chain) was obtained from a study of blood T cell repertoires in COVID-19. The assay was immunoSEQ multiplex PCR, and TCRdb's table has in-frame clones only and misses some. The sample has about 200,000 clones, about 82% seen once; the top ten hold 5% to 7%. Germline V gene data show CDR1 as SEHNR and CDR2 as FQNEAQ (reference sequence). Trimming stripped 5 bases from V and 5 bases from J, with 19 bases between. The CDR3 loop spans 15 amino acids. Sequencing was performed on PBMCs or T cells enriched from blood (not recorded which). The chain carries TRBV7-9 and TRBJ2-7; D is perhaps TRBD2 (6 bases). This TCR was recovered from a middle-aged man with acute COVID-19. The CDR3 here is CASSRRGLGIDEQYF. The DNA of the CDR3 is TGTGCCAGCAGCCGACGGGGACTGGGGATTGACGAGCAGTACTTC.